One T cell receptor beta chain is described in this entry. The antigen is undetermined. The planned depth of sequencing spanned 1 in 200,000 to 1 in 1 million T cells. The assay was immunoSEQ multiplex PCR, and TCRdb's table has in-frame clones only and misses some. The sample lists approximately 150,000 clones; less than 85% were seen once. Germline values: CDR1 SGHDT, CDR2 YYEEEE. This CDR3 has 12 amino acids. Trimming took 0 bases from V and 10 from J, leaving 8 bases between them. These data come from a study of cytotoxic CD8 clonotypes in ibrutinib-treated CLL. Study outcomes and limitations: A rise in clonality was seen at ibrutinib response, and a fall back toward baseline was seen at progression.

This chain links TRBV5-6 with TRBJ2-1; no reliable D call. The sample in question was PBMCs, obtained after 24 months of ibrutinib treatment. This receptor was identified in a human donor with chronic lymphocytic leukemia. CDR3 loop: CASSLEGWEQFF. CDR3 DNA sequence: TGTGCCAGCAGCTTGGAAGGATGGGAGCAGTTCTTC.